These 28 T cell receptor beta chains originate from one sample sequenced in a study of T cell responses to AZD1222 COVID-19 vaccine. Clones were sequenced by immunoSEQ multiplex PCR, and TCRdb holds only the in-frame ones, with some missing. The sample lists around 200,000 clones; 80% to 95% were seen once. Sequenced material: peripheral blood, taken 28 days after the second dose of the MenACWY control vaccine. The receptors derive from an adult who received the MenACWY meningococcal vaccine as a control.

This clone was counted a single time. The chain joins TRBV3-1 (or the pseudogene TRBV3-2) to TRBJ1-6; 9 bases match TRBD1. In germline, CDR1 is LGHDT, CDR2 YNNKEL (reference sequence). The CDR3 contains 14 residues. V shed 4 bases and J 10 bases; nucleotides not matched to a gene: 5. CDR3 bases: TGTGCCAGCAGCCGAGGGACAGGGAGCTCACCCCTCCACTTT. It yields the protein CASSRGTGSSPLHF.

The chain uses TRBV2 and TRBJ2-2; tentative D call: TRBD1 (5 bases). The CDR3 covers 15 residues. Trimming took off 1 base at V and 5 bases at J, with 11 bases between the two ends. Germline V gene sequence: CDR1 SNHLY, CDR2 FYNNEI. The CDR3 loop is CASSEVTGYTGELFF. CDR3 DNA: TGTGCCAGCAGTGAAGTCACAGGATATACCGGGGAGCTGTTTTTT.

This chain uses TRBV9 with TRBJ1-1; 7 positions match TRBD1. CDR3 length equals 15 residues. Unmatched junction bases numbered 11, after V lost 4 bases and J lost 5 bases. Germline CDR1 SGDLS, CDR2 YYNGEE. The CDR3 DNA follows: TGTGCCAGCAGCATCCTAACAGGGGCGAGGACTGAAGCTTTCTTT. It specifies CASSILTGARTEAFF.

The CDR3 here is CASSQDRSYGYTF. In nucleotides, the CDR3 is TGTGCCAGCAGTCAGGACAGGTCCTATGGCTACACCTTC. The V call is TRBV5-6, the J call TRBJ1-2; 7 bases are a match to TRBD1. The ends lost 5 bases at V and 4 bases at J; junction bases unmatched: 5. The length of the CDR3 is 13 residues. Germline loops: CDR1 SGHDT, CDR2 YYEEEE. Based on the CDR3 plus reference TRBV5-6 and TRBJ1-2, the full variable domain is DAGVTQSPTHLIKTRGQQVTLRCSPKSGHDTVSWYQQALGQGPQFIFQYYEEEERQRGNFPDRFSGHQFPNYSSELNVNALLLGDSALYLCASSQDRSYGYTFGSGTRLTVV.

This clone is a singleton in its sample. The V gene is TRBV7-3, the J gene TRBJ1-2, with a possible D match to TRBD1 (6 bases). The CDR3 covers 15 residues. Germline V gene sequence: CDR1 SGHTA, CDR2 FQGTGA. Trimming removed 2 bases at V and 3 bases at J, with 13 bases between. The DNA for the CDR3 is TGTGCCAGCAGCTTAGGCCCAGGGGTGGACTATGGCTACACCTTC. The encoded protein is CASSLGPGVDYGYTF.

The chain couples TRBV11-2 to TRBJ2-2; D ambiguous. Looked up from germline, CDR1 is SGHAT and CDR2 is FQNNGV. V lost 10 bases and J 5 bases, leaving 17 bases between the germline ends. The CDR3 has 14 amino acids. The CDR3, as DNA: TGTGCCACCAAGGGCGGTTGGGGTACCGGGGAGCTGTTTTTT. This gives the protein CATKGGWGTGELFF.

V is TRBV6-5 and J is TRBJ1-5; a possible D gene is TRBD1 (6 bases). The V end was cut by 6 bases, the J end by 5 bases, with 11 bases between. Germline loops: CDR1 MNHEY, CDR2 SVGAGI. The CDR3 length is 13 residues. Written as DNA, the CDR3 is TGTGCCAGCAGAACAGGGCTCGATCAGCCCCAGCATTTT. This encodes CASRTGLDQPQHF.

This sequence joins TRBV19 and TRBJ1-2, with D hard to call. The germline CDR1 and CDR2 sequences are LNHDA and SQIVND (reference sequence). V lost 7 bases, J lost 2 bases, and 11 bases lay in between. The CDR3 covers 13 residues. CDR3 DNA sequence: TGTGCCAGTACCAGTTTAGAGAACTATGGCTACACCTTC. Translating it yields CASTSLENYGYTF.

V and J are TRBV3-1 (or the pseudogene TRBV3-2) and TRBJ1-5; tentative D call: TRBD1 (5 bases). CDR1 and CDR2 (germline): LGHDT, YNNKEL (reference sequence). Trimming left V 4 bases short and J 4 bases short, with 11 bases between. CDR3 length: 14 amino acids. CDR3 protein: CASSLRGGNQPQHF. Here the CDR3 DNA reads TGTGCCAGCAGCCTTAGGGGCGGGAATCAGCCCCAGCATTTT.

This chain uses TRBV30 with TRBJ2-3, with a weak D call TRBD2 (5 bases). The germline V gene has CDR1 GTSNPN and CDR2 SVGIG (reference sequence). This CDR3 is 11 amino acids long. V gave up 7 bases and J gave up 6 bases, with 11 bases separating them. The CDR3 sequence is CASKRGDTQYF. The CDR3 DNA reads TGTGCCTCGAAGCGAGGGGATACGCAGTATTTT.

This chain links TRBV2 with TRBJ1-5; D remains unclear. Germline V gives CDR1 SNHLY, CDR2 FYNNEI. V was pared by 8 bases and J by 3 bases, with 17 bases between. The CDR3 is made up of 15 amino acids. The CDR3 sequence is CASQATNGDNQPQHF. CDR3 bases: TGTGCCAGCCAAGCCACTAACGGAGACAATCAGCCCCAGCATTTT.

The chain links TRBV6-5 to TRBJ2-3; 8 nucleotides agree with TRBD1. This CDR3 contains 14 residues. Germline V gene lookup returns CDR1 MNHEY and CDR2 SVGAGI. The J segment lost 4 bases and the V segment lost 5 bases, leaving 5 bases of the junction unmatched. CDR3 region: CASSPGTGADTQYF. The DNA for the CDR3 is TGTGCCAGCAGTCCTGGGACAGGCGCAGATACGCAGTATTTT.

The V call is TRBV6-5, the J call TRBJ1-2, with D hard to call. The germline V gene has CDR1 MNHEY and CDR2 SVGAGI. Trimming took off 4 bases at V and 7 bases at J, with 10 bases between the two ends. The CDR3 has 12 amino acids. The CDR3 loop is CASSLVTSGYTF. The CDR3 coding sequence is TGTGCCAGCAGTTTAGTCACTAGTGGCTACACCTTC.

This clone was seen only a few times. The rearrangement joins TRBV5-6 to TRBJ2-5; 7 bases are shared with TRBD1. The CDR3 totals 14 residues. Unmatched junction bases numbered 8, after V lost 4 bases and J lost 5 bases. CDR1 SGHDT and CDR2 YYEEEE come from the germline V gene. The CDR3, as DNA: TGTGCCAGCAGCGCATCAGGGGGAGAGGAGACCCAGTACTTC. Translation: CASSASGGEETQYF.

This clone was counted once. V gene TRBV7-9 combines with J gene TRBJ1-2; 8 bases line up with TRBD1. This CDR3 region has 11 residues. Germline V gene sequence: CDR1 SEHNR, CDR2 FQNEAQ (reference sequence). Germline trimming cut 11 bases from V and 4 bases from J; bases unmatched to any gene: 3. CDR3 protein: CASGGFYGYTF. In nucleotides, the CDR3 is TGTGCCTCAGGGGGCTTCTATGGCTACACCTTC.

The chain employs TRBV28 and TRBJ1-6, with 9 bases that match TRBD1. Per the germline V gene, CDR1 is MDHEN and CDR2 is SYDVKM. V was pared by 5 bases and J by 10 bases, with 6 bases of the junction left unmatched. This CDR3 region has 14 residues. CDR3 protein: CASSAGQGVSPLHF. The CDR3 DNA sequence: TGTGCCAGCAGTGCGGGACAGGGCGTCTCACCCCTCCACTTT.

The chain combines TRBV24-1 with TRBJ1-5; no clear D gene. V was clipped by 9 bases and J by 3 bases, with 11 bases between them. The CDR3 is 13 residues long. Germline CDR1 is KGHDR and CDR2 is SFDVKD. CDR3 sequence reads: CATQRATNQPQHF. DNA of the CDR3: TGTGCCACCCAGAGGGCGACCAATCAGCCCCAGCATTTT.

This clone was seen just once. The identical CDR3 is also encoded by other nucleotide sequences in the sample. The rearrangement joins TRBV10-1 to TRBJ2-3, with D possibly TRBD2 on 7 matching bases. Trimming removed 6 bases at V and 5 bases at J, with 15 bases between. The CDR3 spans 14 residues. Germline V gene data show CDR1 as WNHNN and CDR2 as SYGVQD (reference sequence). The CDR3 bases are TGCGCCAGCAGCCGGGCGGGGGCTAAAGATACGCAGTATTTT. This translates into CASSRAGAKDTQYF.

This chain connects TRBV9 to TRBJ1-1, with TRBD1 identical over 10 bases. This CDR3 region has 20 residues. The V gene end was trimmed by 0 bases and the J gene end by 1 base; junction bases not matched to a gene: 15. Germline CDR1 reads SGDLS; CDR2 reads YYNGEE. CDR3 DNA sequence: TGTGCCAGCAGCGTAGCTGAGATTTGCTCGACAGGGGGCTCGAACACTGAAGCTTTCTTT. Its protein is CASSVAEICSTGGSNTEAFF.

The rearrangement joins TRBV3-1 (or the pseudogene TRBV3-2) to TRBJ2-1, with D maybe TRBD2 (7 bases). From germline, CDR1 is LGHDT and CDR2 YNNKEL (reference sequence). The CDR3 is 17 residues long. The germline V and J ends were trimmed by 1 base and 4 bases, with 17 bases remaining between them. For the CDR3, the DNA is TGTGCCAGCAGCCAAGGATTTGGGGGGGCCGCTTACAATGAGCAGTTCTTC. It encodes CASSQGFGGAAYNEQFF.

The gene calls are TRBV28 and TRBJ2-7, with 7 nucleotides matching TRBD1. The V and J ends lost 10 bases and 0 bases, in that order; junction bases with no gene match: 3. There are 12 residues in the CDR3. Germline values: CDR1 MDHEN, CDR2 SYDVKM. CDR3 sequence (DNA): TGTGCCACACAGGGGAACTCCTACGAGCAGTACTTC. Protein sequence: CATQGNSYEQYF.

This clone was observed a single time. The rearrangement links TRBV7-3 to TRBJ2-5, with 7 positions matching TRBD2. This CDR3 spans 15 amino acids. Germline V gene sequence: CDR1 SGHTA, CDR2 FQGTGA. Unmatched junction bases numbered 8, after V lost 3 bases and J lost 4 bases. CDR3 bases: TGTGCCAGCAGCTTGGGCGGGGGAGGCGGAGAGACCCAGTACTTC. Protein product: CASSLGGGGGETQYF.

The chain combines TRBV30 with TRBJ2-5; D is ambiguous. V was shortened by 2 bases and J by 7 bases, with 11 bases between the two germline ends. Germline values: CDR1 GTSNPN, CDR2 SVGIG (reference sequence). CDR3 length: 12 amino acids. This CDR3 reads CAWSPPPRTQYF. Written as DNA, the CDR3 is TGTGCCTGGAGTCCCCCGCCCAGGACCCAGTACTTC.

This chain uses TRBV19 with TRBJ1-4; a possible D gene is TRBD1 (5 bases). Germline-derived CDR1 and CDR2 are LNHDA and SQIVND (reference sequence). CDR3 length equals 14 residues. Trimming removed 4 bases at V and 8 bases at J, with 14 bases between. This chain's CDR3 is CASSNRRRWEKLFF. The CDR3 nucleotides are TGTGCCAGTAGTAACAGGAGAAGGTGGGAAAAACTGTTTTTT.

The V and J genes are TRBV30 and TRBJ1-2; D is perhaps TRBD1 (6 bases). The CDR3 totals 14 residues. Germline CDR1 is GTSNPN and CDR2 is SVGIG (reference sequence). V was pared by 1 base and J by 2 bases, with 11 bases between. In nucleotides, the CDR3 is TGTGCCTGGAGTGGGGGCAGGGGCAACTATGGCTACACCTTC. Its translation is CAWSGGRGNYGYTF.

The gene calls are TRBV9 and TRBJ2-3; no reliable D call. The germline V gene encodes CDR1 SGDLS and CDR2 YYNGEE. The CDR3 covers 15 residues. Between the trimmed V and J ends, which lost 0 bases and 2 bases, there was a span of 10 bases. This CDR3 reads CASSVEGRVTDTQYF. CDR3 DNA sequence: TGTGCCAGCAGCGTAGAGGGCCGAGTCACAGATACGCAGTATTTT. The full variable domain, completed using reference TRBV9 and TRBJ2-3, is DSGVTQTPKHLITATGQRVTLRCSPRSGDLSVYWYQQSLDQGLQFLIQYYNGEERAKGNILERFSAQQFPDLHSELNLSSLELGDSALYFCASSVEGRVTDTQYFGPGTRLTVL.

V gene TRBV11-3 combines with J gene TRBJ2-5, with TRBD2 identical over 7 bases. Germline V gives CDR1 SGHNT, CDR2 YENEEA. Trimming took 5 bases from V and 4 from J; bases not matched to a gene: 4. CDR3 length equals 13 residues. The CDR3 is CASSPPGGETQYF. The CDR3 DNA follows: TGTGCCAGCAGCCCCCCGGGAGGAGAGACCCAGTACTTC. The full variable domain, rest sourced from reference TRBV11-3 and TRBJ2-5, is EAGVVQSPRYKIIEKKQPVAFWCNPISGHNTLYWYLQNLGQGPELLIRYENEEAVDDSQLPKDRFSAERLKGVDSTLKIQPAELGDSAVYLCASSPPGGETQYFGPGTRLLVL.

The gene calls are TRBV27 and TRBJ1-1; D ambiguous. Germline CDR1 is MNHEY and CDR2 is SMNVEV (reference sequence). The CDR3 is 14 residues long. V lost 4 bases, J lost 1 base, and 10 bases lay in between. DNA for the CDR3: TGTGCCAGCAGTTCCCGCCCGGGGAACACTGAAGCTTTCTTT. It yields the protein CASSSRPGNTEAFF.